Presented here are 23 T cell receptor beta chains from one specimen sequenced in a study of resident and recirculating memory T cells in vitiligo. This table comes from immunoSEQ multiplex PCR, and its TCRdb copy is limited to in-frame clones, with some not included. Found here are more than 70,000 clones, 92% of them singletons; the top ten hold more than 5%. Sequenced input: blood. All receptors come from a male donor with vitiligo.

V is TRBV6-5 and J is TRBJ2-2; perhaps TRBD2 as D (5 bases). Germline values: CDR1 MNHEY, CDR2 SVGAGI. V was trimmed by 1 base and J by 5 bases, leaving 5 bases between them. The CDR3 spans 13 residues. As DNA, the CDR3 is TGTGCCAGCAGTTACTGGAGGACCGGGGAGCTGTTTTTT. It encodes CASSYWRTGELFF.

In DNA form, the CDR3 reads TGTGCCAGCAGACTCTCCGGGCCCGAGCGGGAGATGAATGAGCAGTTCTTC. It codes for CASRLSGPEREMNEQFF. The chain combines TRBV5-6 with TRBJ2-1; 8 bases are a match to TRBD2. This CDR3 spans 17 amino acids. The germline V gene encodes CDR1 SGHDT and CDR2 YYEEEE. J gave up 7 bases and V 5 bases, and 17 bases lay outside the gene matches.

The rearrangement joins TRBV10-3 to TRBJ2-3, with a weak D call TRBD2 (5 bases). This CDR3 contains 17 residues. Trimming removed 10 bases from V and 1 base from J, with 24 bases in between. Looked up from germline, CDR1 is ENHRY and CDR2 is SYGVKD. Here the CDR3 reads CATTFGRAQTRTDTQYF. The CDR3 DNA follows: TGTGCCACCACTTTTGGGCGGGCCCAGACTCGCACAGATACGCAGTATTTT.

Note on this clone: A much larger clone is a single base away; this may be a read error. This sample includes further DNA sequences coding for the same CDR3. The gene calls are TRBV6-4 and TRBJ2-2; D uncertain. The V and J ends lost 2 bases and 4 bases respectively, with 5 bases between them. The CDR3 totals 13 residues. From germline, CDR1 is MRHNA and CDR2 SNTAGT. CDR3 region: CASSDGSTGELFF. The CDR3 DNA sequence: TGTGCCAGCAGTGACGGCAGCACCGGGGAGCTGTTTTTT.

The V and J genes are TRBV27 and TRBJ2-6; D unclear. Per germline, CDR1 MNHEY and CDR2 SMNVEV (reference sequence). The germline V and J ends were trimmed by 7 bases and 4 bases, with 8 bases remaining between them. This CDR3 is built from 13 residues. CDR3 amino acids: CASTLRGANVLTF. CDR3 DNA: TGTGCCAGCACCTTGAGAGGGGCCAACGTCCTGACTTTC.

The chain links TRBV7-2 to TRBJ2-1, with a possible D match to TRBD2 (6 bases). This CDR3 contains 14 residues. Germline lookup yields CDR1 SGHTA and CDR2 FQGNSA. Trimming left V 4 bases short and J 9 bases short, with 16 bases between. CDR3 in amino acids: CASSYRTGDSEQFF. The CDR3 bases are TGTGCCAGCAGCTACCGCACGGGGGATAGTGAGCAGTTCTTC. The full variable domain, in which reference TRBV7-2 and TRBJ2-1 provide the parts outside the CDR3, is GAGVSQSPSNKVTEKGKDVELRCDPISGHTALYWYRQSLGQGLEFLIYFQGNSAPDKSGLPSDRFSAERTGGSVSTLTIQRTQQEDSAVYLCASSYRTGDSEQFFGPGTRLTVL.

This sequence joins TRBV27 and TRBJ2-7; 10 nucleotides align to TRBD1. Germline V gene lookup returns CDR1 MNHEY and CDR2 SMNVEV (reference sequence). V gave up 5 bases and J gave up 7 bases; unmatched junction bases: 8. CDR3 length equals 14 residues. The CDR3 nucleotides are TGTGCCAGCAGTGGACCGGGACAGGGGAAAGAGCAGTACTTC. Residues: CASSGPGQGKEQYF.

Comment on this clone: The junction departs from the called germline gene at one end, perhaps through a read error. This chain connects TRBV20-1 to TRBJ1-2; D not resolved. The CDR3 is made up of 8 amino acids. Germline V CDR1 and CDR2: DFQATT, SNEGSKA (reference sequence). DNA of the CDR3: TGCAGTGCTAGAGATTTCCACTTC. It specifies CSARDFHF.

The chain couples TRBV11-3 to TRBJ2-3, with 13 bases fitting TRBD2. Germline CDR1 and CDR2: SGHNT and YENEEA. The J segment lost 2 bases and the V segment lost 3 bases, leaving 11 bases of the junction unmatched. The CDR3 spans 19 residues. The CDR3 region is CASSFPIGLAGAPTDTQYF. For the CDR3, the DNA is TGTGCCAGCAGCTTTCCCATCGGACTAGCGGGAGCCCCCACAGATACGCAGTATTTT.

V usage is TRBV2 and J usage is TRBJ2-3; 8 bases are a match to TRBD1. The trim removed 8 bases at V and 6 bases at J, leaving 13 bases unmatched. Germline V gene data show CDR1 as SNHLY and CDR2 as FYNNEI. The CDR3 runs to 15 residues. The CDR3 loop reads CASSPYGTGKDTQYF. As DNA, the CDR3 is TGTGCCAGCTCGCCGTACGGGACAGGAAAGGATACGCAGTATTTT.

This clone has a single count. The rearrangement uses TRBV5-1 and TRBJ1-1, with 8 bases matching TRBD1. V gave up 5 bases and J gave up 0 bases; unmatched junction bases: 6. The CDR3 covers 15 residues. Germline loops: CDR1 SGHRS, CDR2 YFSETQ. The CDR3 DNA is TGCGCCAGCAGGGCCCCAGGGGGCTTGAACACTGAAGCTTTCTTT. It encodes CASRAPGGLNTEAFF.

The genes are TRBV6-1 and TRBJ2-1, with 10 nucleotides matching TRBD1. The germline CDR1 and CDR2 sequences are MNHNS and SASEGT. CDR3 length equals 16 residues. Trimming at V came to 6 bases and at J to 3 bases, leaving 8 bases not matched to a gene. The CDR3 DNA reads TGTGCCAGCAGGGAACTGACAGGGGGCGGCTACAATGAGCAGTTCTTC. It codes for CASRELTGGGYNEQFF.

CDR3: CASSYRLDNEQFF. The CDR3 DNA reads TGTGCCAGCAGTTACCGACTTGACAATGAGCAGTTCTTC. V and J are TRBV6-5 and TRBJ2-1; no definite D call. The germline V gene encodes CDR1 MNHEY and CDR2 SVGAGI. This CDR3 contains 13 residues. V lost 2 bases to trimming and J lost 5 bases, with 7 bases between them.

The chain is built from TRBV6-5 and TRBJ2-7; 13 bases match TRBD2. This CDR3 has 14 amino acids. The V segment lost 7 bases and the J segment 2 bases; nucleotides outside the gene matches: 2. Germline loops: CDR1 MNHEY, CDR2 SVGAGI. CDR3 in amino acids: CASTGTSGAYEQYF. The CDR3, as DNA: TGTGCCAGCACTGGGACTAGCGGGGCCTACGAGCAGTACTTC.

CDR3: CASSPRSRNYGYTF. DNA for the CDR3: TGTGCCAGCAGCCCCAGGTCACGGAACTATGGCTACACCTTC. This chain uses TRBV28 with TRBJ1-2; D is undetermined. V gave up 6 bases and J gave up 2 bases, with 13 bases separating them. Germline loops: CDR1 MDHEN, CDR2 SYDVKM. The CDR3 is 14 amino acids.

The rearrangement links TRBV14 to TRBJ2-2; D gene uncertain. Trimming shortened V by 4 bases and J by 5 bases, and 8 bases separated the two germline ends. CDR1 and CDR2 (germline): SGHDN, FVKESK. CDR3 length: 13 residues. As DNA, the CDR3 is TGTGCCAGCAGCCTGAGGTGGACCGGGGAGCTGTTTTTT. This sequence encodes CASSLRWTGELFF.

This chain connects TRBV19 to TRBJ2-1; a weak D match, TRBD1 (8 bases). The CDR3 length is 13 residues. Germline CDR1 and CDR2: LNHDA and SQIVND (reference sequence). V dropped 2 bases and J dropped 10 bases, with 12 bases sitting between them. DNA for the CDR3: TGTGCCAGTAGTATACAACAGGGGGGGGAGCAGTTCTTC. Amino acids: CASSIQQGGEQFF.

The rearrangement links TRBV7-9 to TRBJ1-1; 7 bases agree with TRBD1. Germline V gene data show CDR1 as SEHNR and CDR2 as FQNEAQ (reference sequence). This CDR3 has 15 amino acids. After removal of 5 bases from V and 4 bases from J, the junction contained 10 bases not matched to a gene. The DNA of the CDR3 is TGTGCCAGCAGCCCCTCACAGGGGAGAGGCACTGAAGCTTTCTTT. Protein product: CASSPSQGRGTEAFF. Full variable domain (outside the CDR3, taken from reference TRBV7-9 and TRBJ1-1): DTGVSQNPRHKITKRGQNVTFRCDPISEHNRLYWYRQTLGQGPEFLTYFQNEAQLEKSRLLSDRFSAERPKGSFSTLEIQRTEQGDSAMYLCASSPSQGRGTEAFFGQGTRLTVV.

The chain employs TRBV27 and TRBJ2-7; 9 nucleotides align to TRBD1. Trimming removed 6 bases from V and 4 bases from J; junction bases left unmatched: 7. Germline CDR1 reads MNHEY; CDR2 reads SMNVEV (reference sequence). CDR3 length: 14 amino acids. CDR3 nucleotide sequence: TGTGCCAGCAGCCCCGGGACAGGGTATTACGAGCAGTACTTC. Protein sequence: CASSPGTGYYEQYF.

There are a few counts of this clone. The chain links TRBV18 to TRBJ1-1, with TRBD1 matching over 9 bases. Germline V gene lookup returns CDR1 KGHSH and CDR2 LQKENI. J gave up 1 base and V 2 bases, and 5 bases lay outside the gene matches. The CDR3 extends over 16 amino acids. Here the CDR3 reads CASSPTRTGANTEAFF. The CDR3 DNA is TGTGCCAGCTCACCAACTAGGACAGGGGCGAACACTGAAGCTTTCTTT.

The chain links TRBV6-6 to TRBJ2-3, with D tentatively TRBD2 (5 bases). The CDR3 is 14 residues long. V was shortened by 10 bases and J by 0 bases, with 14 bases between the two germline ends. The germline gives CDR1 MNHNY, CDR2 SVGAGI (reference sequence). CDR3 in DNA: TGTGCCATAAAAGAGGGTCCTAGCACAGATACGCAGTATTTT. It yields the protein CAIKEGPSTDTQYF.

The CDR3 DNA sequence: TGTGCCAGCAGTTACGGACAGGCCAATTACTACGAGCAGTACTTC. Amino acid sequence: CASSYGQANYYEQYF. The rearrangement uses TRBV6-5 and TRBJ2-5; 7 nucleotides line up with TRBD1. The DNA matches TRBJ2-7 better at its end, which makes the J call doubtful. The CDR3 contains 15 residues. Germline CDR1 MNHEY, CDR2 SVGAGI.

This clone occurred once. This chain uses TRBV7-3 with TRBJ2-1; 11 nucleotides align to TRBD2. The CDR3 contains 18 residues. V lost 5 bases, J lost 6 bases, and 15 bases stayed unmatched. Germline lookup yields CDR1 SGHTA and CDR2 FQGTGA. CDR3 coding DNA: TGTGCCAGCAGCCATGGGACTAGCGGAACCCCTTGGGGCAATGAGCAGTTCTTC. Translated: CASSHGTSGTPWGNEQFF.